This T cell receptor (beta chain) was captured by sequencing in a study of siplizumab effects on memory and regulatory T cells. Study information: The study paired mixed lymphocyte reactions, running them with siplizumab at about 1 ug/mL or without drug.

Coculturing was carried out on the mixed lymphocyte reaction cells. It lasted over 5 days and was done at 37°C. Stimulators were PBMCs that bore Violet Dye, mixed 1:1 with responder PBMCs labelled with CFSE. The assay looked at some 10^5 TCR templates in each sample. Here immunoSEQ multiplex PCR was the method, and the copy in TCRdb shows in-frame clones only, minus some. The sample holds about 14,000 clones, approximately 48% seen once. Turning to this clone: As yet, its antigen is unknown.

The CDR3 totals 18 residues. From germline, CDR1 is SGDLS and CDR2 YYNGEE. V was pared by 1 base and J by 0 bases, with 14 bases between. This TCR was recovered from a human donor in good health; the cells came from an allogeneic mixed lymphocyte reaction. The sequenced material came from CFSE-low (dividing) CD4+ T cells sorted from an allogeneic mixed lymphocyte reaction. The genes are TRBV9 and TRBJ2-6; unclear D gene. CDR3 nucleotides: TGTGCCAGCAGCGTATACCCGTCCACTATCTCTGGGGCCAACGTCCTGACTTTC. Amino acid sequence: CASSVYPSTISGANVLTF. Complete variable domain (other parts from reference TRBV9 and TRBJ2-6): DSGVTQTPKHLITATGQRVTLRCSPRSGDLSVYWYQQSLDQGLQFLIQYYNGEERAKGNILERFSAQQFPDLHSELNLSSLELGDSALYFCASSVYPSTISGANVLTFGAGSRLTVL.